This T cell receptor beta chain was found in a study of human T cells and chemical hapten exposure. Study-wide background: Minor volume differences among pooled libraries chiefly drove per-sample TCR yield variation.

This clonotype turned up a few times. Its antigen is undetermined. In the library, unique molecular identifiers were attached to individual cDNA molecules. Per the study methods: With a range of roughly 20,000 to 690,600, the median per sample was around 96,000 TCRs. TCRdb called the reads again in MiXCR, with one record for every CDR3 protein. The authors' filters were not applied to this entry. The repertoire includes about 120,000 distinct CDR3 sequences, around 8.5% of them detected once, and approximately 1.4% sits in the top ten. Whole-study findings and limits: Sensitizing with DPC caused no change in TCRs above 1 in 1000 frequency.

Unseparated into fractions, whole blood served as the source from which total RNA was extracted. V lost 4 bases and J lost 3, with 11 bases in between. Germline assignment: CDR1 SQVTM and CDR2 ANQGSEA. This CDR3 is built from 13 residues. The chain has TRBV29-1 and TRBJ2-3; D unclear. Sequencing was done on a sample of whole blood. This clonotype originated in a human donor in good health. Some clones in this sample may be carry-over from other donors' samples. The DNA for the CDR3 is TGCAGCGTTGCACCGGACGGAACAGATACGCAGTATTTT. Its protein is CSVAPDGTDTQYF.